The 32 T cell receptor beta chains below all came from one sample that was sequenced in a study of CD8+ T cells in alopecia areata. The treatment is: oral pan-JAK inhibitor, 5-10 mg twice daily. Extraction and reverse transcription of RNA yielded cDNA as the sequencing template. Sequencing used immunoSEQ multiplex PCR; TCRdb keeps in-frame clones, though not all of them. The table includes about 110,000 clones, less than 60% detected once. Material: CD4+ T cells sorted from blood, obtained at week 24, from a patient treated with tofacitinib. The source of these receptors is a human donor with alopecia areata.

CDR3 sequence reads: CASSESNQPGQETQYF. The CDR3, as DNA: TGCGCCAGCAGTGAGTCGAACCAGCCGGGACAAGAGACCCAGTACTTC. V is TRBV10-1 and J is TRBJ2-5; tentative D call: TRBD2 (5 bases). Germline assignment: CDR1 WNHNN and CDR2 SYGVQD (reference sequence). The ends were cut back, 0 bases at V and 2 bases at J, with 13 bases in the middle. This CDR3 contains 16 residues.

This clone was seen more than once but under ten times. The V call is TRBV29-1, the J call TRBJ2-5; a weak D match, TRBD1 (5 bases). V was pared by 6 bases and J by 4 bases, with 9 bases between. This CDR3 has 11 amino acids. Per germline, CDR1 SQVTM and CDR2 ANQGSEA. In DNA, the CDR3 is TGCAGCGTGGACACCCCAGAGACCCAGTACTTC. It encodes CSVDTPETQYF.

This chain links TRBV19 with TRBJ1-5; D unresolved. The CDR3 extends over 15 amino acids. V lost 7 bases, J lost 9 bases, and 22 bases lay in between. Germline CDR1 is LNHDA and CDR2 is SQIVND (reference sequence). CDR3 coding DNA: TGTGCCAGTACCCGCCTCCCCACGTCTGTGGGGCCCCAGCATTTT. Amino acid sequence: CASTRLPTSVGPQHF.

The V call is TRBV9, the J call TRBJ2-3, with 10 positions matching TRBD2. V shed 0 bases and J 5 bases; nucleotides not matched to a gene: 6. In germline, CDR1 is SGDLS, CDR2 YYNGEE. This CDR3 has 16 residues. CDR3 coding DNA: TGTGCCAGCAGCGTAGGTCTAGCGGGGGCCTTAGATACGCAGTATTTT. As protein: CASSVGLAGALDTQYF.

The V gene is TRBV30, the J gene TRBJ1-6; D not resolved. The CDR3 loop spans 13 amino acids. Trimming shortened V by 6 bases and J by 0 bases, and 6 bases separated the two germline ends. Germline CDR1 reads GTSNPN; CDR2 reads SVGIG (reference sequence). The CDR3 reads CACGSSYNSPLHF. The CDR3 nucleotides are TGTGCCTGCGGGAGCTCCTATAATTCACCCCTCCACTTT.

This clone was seen more than once but under ten times. The chain couples TRBV5-1 to TRBJ2-7; 9 bases map to TRBD1. There are 14 residues in the CDR3. Germline loops: CDR1 SGHRS, CDR2 YFSETQ. With 4 bases clipped from V and 5 bases from J, the junction kept 7 bases outside the gene matches. The CDR3 nucleotides are TGCGCCAGCAGCCCGGGACAGGGTGTCCACGAGCAGTACTTC. It is translated as CASSPGQGVHEQYF.

The genes are TRBV11-3 and TRBJ2-5; unclear D gene. The CDR3 extends over 13 amino acids. Germline V gives CDR1 SGHNT, CDR2 YENEEA. V was shortened by 1 base and J by 1 base, with 4 bases between the two germline ends. The chain's CDR3 is CASSLGIQETQYF. The DNA of the CDR3 is TGTGCCAGCAGCTTAGGGATCCAAGAGACCCAGTACTTC.

The chain links TRBV27 to TRBJ1-3, with D possibly being TRBD1 (5 bases). The CDR3 consists of 18 residues. CDR1 is MNHEY, CDR2 SMNVEV, per germline (reference sequence). The V end was cut by 5 bases, the J end by 0 bases, with 20 bases between. The CDR3 sequence: CASSPLGAGGNSGNTIYF. The CDR3 DNA sequence: TGTGCCAGCAGTCCACTAGGCGCTGGGGGGAACTCTGGAAACACCATATATTTT.

This clone was seen a handful of times. This sequence joins TRBV10-3 and TRBJ2-1, with 9 bases fitting TRBD2. Germline-derived CDR1 and CDR2 are ENHRY and SYGVKD. The CDR3 is made up of 15 amino acids. V gave up 6 bases and J gave up 10 bases; unmatched junction bases: 13. The CDR3 spells CAISPGASGAEEQFF. The CDR3 bases are TGTGCCATCAGCCCCGGGGCTAGCGGGGCGGAAGAGCAGTTCTTC.

The CDR3 spells CATSRDLLRGIQYF. The CDR3 DNA follows: TGTGCCACCAGCAGAGACTTACTTAGGGGCATTCAGTACTTC. The rearrangement links TRBV15 to TRBJ2-4, with D maybe TRBD1 (5 bases). The V end lost 0 bases, the J end lost 9 bases, and 12 bases lay between the germline ends. This CDR3 contains 14 residues. Germline assignment: CDR1 LNHNV and CDR2 YYDKDF (reference sequence). Full variable domain (remainder filled in from reference TRBV15 and TRBJ2-4): DAMVIQNPRYQVTQFGKPVTLSCSQTLNHNVMYWYQQKSSQAPKLLFHYYDKDFNNEADTPDNFQSRRPNTSFCFLDIRSPGLGDTAMYLCATSRDLLRGIQYFGAGTRLSVL.

This sequence joins TRBV10-3 and TRBJ1-5, with D maybe TRBD1 (5 bases). V lost 6 bases and J 2 bases, leaving 14 bases between the germline ends. Germline V CDR1 and CDR2: ENHRY, SYGVKD. This CDR3 has 15 residues. The CDR3 bases are TGTGCCATCAGCCATCAGGGATCCGGCAATCAGCCCCAGCATTTT. It codes for CAISHQGSGNQPQHF.

The chain links TRBV2 to TRBJ1-2, with D uncertain. Per the germline V gene, CDR1 is SNHLY and CDR2 is FYNNEI. This CDR3 spans 11 amino acids. The V end was cut by 6 bases, the J end by 6 bases, with 8 bases between. CDR3 amino acids: CASRDVNGYTF. CDR3 coding DNA: TGTGCCAGCAGAGACGTAAATGGCTACACCTTC.

The chain employs TRBV5-1 and TRBJ1-1, with D possibly matching TRBD1 (5 bases). Trimming cost V 3 bases and J 4 bases, with 7 bases left between them. The CDR3 consists of 12 residues. Germline CDR1 and CDR2: SGHRS and YFSETQ. The DNA for the CDR3 is TGCGCCAGCAGCTCCGGGGGCACTGAAGCTTTCTTT. Translated, it gives CASSSGGTEAFF.

V is TRBV6-5 and J is TRBJ1-5; no firm D call. Germline V gives CDR1 MNHEY, CDR2 SVGAGI. The CDR3 spans 13 residues. V was pared by 0 bases and J by 6 bases, with 6 bases between. CDR3 protein: CASSYSPGQPQHF. The CDR3 bases are TGTGCCAGCAGTTACTCGCCAGGTCAGCCCCAGCATTTT.

V usage is TRBV5-1 and J usage is TRBJ2-2; D may be TRBD1 (5 bases). This CDR3 has 14 residues. The V end lost 4 bases, the J end lost 0 bases, and 7 bases lay between the germline ends. The germline V gene encodes CDR1 SGHRS and CDR2 YFSETQ. The CDR3 DNA reads TGCGCCAGCAGCCAGGGTACGAACACCGGGGAGCTGTTTTTT. It yields the protein CASSQGTNTGELFF.

This chain joins TRBV10-3 and TRBJ2-7; TRBD1 matches 11 bases. V dropped 6 bases and J dropped 3; count of bases not matched to a gene: 7. Germline V gives CDR1 ENHRY, CDR2 SYGVKD. The CDR3 consists of 15 residues. CDR3 DNA: TGTGCCATCAGCCCCGGGACAGGGGGAATCTACGAGCAGTACTTC. This encodes CAISPGTGGIYEQYF.

The CDR3 nucleotides read TGCAGCGTTGTTGGCGGCTACGAGCAGTACTTC. Translated, it gives CSVVGGYEQYF. The chain employs TRBV29-1 and TRBJ2-7; no clear D gene. Germline CDR1 SQVTM, CDR2 ANQGSEA. The CDR3 loop spans 11 amino acids. The V end was cut by 4 bases, the J end by 3 bases, with 7 bases between.

The CDR3 bases are TGCAGCGTGCGCAGTAGCGGCGGTACCTACGAGCAGTACTTC. It is translated as CSVRSSGGTYEQYF. This chain links TRBV29-1 with TRBJ2-7, with D possibly being TRBD2 (6 bases). CDR1 is SQVTM and CDR2 is ANQGSEA in the germline V gene. The CDR3 runs to 14 residues. V lost 6 bases to trimming and J lost 2 bases, with 17 bases between them.

The count of this clone is one. This sequence joins TRBV6-5 and TRBJ2-7; D gene uncertain. V dropped 2 bases and J dropped 6 bases, with 8 bases sitting between them. The CDR3 sequence is 12 residues long. Per germline, CDR1 MNHEY and CDR2 SVGAGI. For the CDR3, the DNA is TGTGCCAGCAGTTACGATACTGGCGAGCAGTACTTC. It is translated as CASSYDTGEQYF.

V usage is TRBV30 and J usage is TRBJ1-1; no clear D gene. V lost 0 bases, J lost 4 bases, and 3 bases lay in between. Germline V CDR1 and CDR2: GTSNPN, SVGIG (reference sequence). The length of the CDR3 is 11 residues. The CDR3 loop reads CAWSVVTEAFF. CDR3 sequence (DNA): TGTGCCTGGAGTGTGGTCACTGAAGCTTTCTTT.

The chain is built from TRBV29-1 and TRBJ1-3; D is uncertain. Germline V lookup: CDR1 SQVTM, CDR2 ANQGSEA. V dropped 3 bases and J dropped 0 bases, with 3 bases sitting between them. The CDR3 is made up of 12 amino acids. Written as DNA, the CDR3 is TGCAGCGTTGAGAGCTCTGGAAACACCATATATTTT. Encoded protein: CSVESSGNTIYF.

The sample holds one count of this clone. The chain combines TRBV2 with TRBJ2-7; D is perhaps TRBD2 (6 bases). CDR1 is SNHLY and CDR2 is FYNNEI in the germline V gene. V lost 4 bases, J lost 1 base, and 14 bases lay in between. The CDR3 contains 15 residues. The CDR3 region has the DNA TGTGCCAGCAGTGTCCAAGGGACTGGATCCTACGAGCAGTACTTC. Residues: CASSVQGTGSYEQYF.

This chain uses TRBV5-6 with TRBJ1-5, with 7 bases identical to TRBD1. Unmatched junction bases numbered 3, after V lost 0 bases and J lost 3 bases. CDR3 length equals 15 residues. In germline, CDR1 is SGHDT, CDR2 YYEEEE. In DNA form, the CDR3 reads TGTGCCAGCAGCTTGGGGCAGGGGGTCAATCAGCCCCAGCATTTT. Translated: CASSLGQGVNQPQHF.

The rearrangement links TRBV5-1 to TRBJ1-1; 8 nucleotides match TRBD1. Germline V CDR1 and CDR2: SGHRS, YFSETQ. There are 14 residues in the CDR3. J gave up 4 bases and V 0 bases, and 2 bases lay outside the gene matches. The CDR3 nucleotides read TGCGCCAGCAGCTTGGCAACAGGGGGCACTGAAGCTTTCTTT. Its translation is CASSLATGGTEAFF.

This clone was observed once. This rearrangement joins TRBV4-1 to TRBJ2-5; tentative D call: TRBD1 (6 bases). V lost 0 bases to trimming and J lost 5 bases, with 10 bases between them. CDR3 length equals 14 residues. Germline V gives CDR1 MGHRA, CDR2 YSYEKL. DNA of the CDR3: TGCGCCAGCAGCCAAGACCCTAGGGGGGAGACCCAGTACTTC. This encodes CASSQDPRGETQYF.

The genes are TRBV29-1 and TRBJ2-4, with 9 bases aligning to TRBD1. The CDR3 has 15 residues. Germline V gene sequence: CDR1 SQVTM, CDR2 ANQGSEA. V lost 8 bases and J lost 8; bases outside the gene matches: 16. Here the CDR3 DNA reads TGCAGCACCCTGGCTTACAGGGGGCGCAGGGACATTCAGTACTTC. Amino acids: CSTLAYRGRRDIQYF.

The chain uses TRBV9 and TRBJ1-6, with D uncertain. Germline lookup yields CDR1 SGDLS and CDR2 YYNGEE. CDR3 length: 13 amino acids. Trimming stripped 6 bases from V and 7 bases from J, with 11 bases between. CDR3 sequence reads: CASTFGGNSPLHF. The CDR3 bases are TGTGCCAGCACCTTCGGTGGGAATTCACCCCTCCACTTT. The full variable domain, with the rest looked up from reference TRBV9 and TRBJ1-6, is DSGVTQTPKHLITATGQRVTLRCSPRSGDLSVYWYQQSLDQGLQFLIQYYNGEERAKGNILERFSAQQFPDLHSELNLSSLELGDSALYFCASTFGGNSPLHFGNGTRLTVT.

This clone was counted a few times. The chain links TRBV7-2 to TRBJ1-5, with 7 bases fitting TRBD1. Germline CDR1 SGHTA, CDR2 FQGNSA. The CDR3 is made up of 18 amino acids. The J segment lost 2 bases and the V segment lost 2 bases, leaving 12 bases of the junction unmatched. The CDR3 loop is CASSLRQGLGSGNQPQHF. CDR3 nucleotides: TGTGCCAGCAGCTTACGACAGGGTTTGGGATCGGGCAATCAGCCCCAGCATTTT. Full variable domain (outside the CDR3, taken from reference TRBV7-2 and TRBJ1-5): GAGVSQSPSNKVTEKGKDVELRCDPISGHTALYWYRQSLGQGLEFLIYFQGNSAPDKSGLPSDRFSAERTGGSVSTLTIQRTQQEDSAVYLCASSLRQGLGSGNQPQHFGDGTRLSIL.

The chain uses TRBV14 and TRBJ1-6; a weak D match, TRBD1 (6 bases). V was cut by 4 bases and J by 7 bases, with 17 bases left in between. CDR3 length: 16 residues. Germline CDR1 is SGHDN and CDR2 is FVKESK. As DNA, the CDR3 is TGTGCCAGCAGCCTCCTCAAGGGGGTTAAGAATTCACCCCTCCACTTT. This sequence encodes CASSLLKGVKNSPLHF.

The chain has TRBV25-1 and TRBJ2-7, with 7 bases lining up with TRBD1. Losses at the gene ends were 6 bases for V and 5 bases for J; bases not matched to a gene: 4. The CDR3 covers 12 residues. Germline V lookup: CDR1 MGHDK, CDR2 SYGVNS. The DNA for the CDR3 is TGTGCCAGCAGCCAGACAGGGAACGAGCAGTACTTC. It codes for CASSQTGNEQYF.

Notes on this clone: An end of the junction does not agree with germline; a read error may underlie this. This rearrangement joins TRBV7-7 to TRBJ2-5; D remains ambiguous. Germline V gives CDR1 SSHAT, CDR2 FNYEAQ (reference sequence). The CDR3 sequence is 13 residues long. The CDR3 DNA follows: TGTGCTAGCAGCTCGGACGGTGCTGGGACCCAGTACTTC. Translated, it gives CASSSDGAGTQYF.

This clone was picked up a small number of times. V and J are TRBV19 and TRBJ1-1; no clear D gene. The CDR3 sequence is 15 residues long. Germline CDR1 LNHDA, CDR2 SQIVND (reference sequence). Trimming stripped 4 bases from V and 0 bases from J, with 12 bases between. Written as DNA, the CDR3 is TGTGCCAGTAGTAAAGACGGCACTATGAACACTGAAGCTTTCTTT. It encodes CASSKDGTMNTEAFF.